Following are 6 T cell receptor beta chains from one sample sequenced in a study of blood T cell repertoires in COVID-19 (dated by TCRdb to the early 2020s). Libraries came from the immunoSEQ multiplex PCR assay. The table was pulled from immuneACCESS by TCRdb, which kept in-frame rearrangements only. Such tables lose some clones; where checked, under half of the loss comes from unresolved V genes, and the rest has no known cause. Recorded for this sample are 150,000 to 200,000 clones; approximately 80% of them occurred a single time. The leading ten clones occupy under 6.5% of the sample. Sequencing was done on a sample of PBMCs or T cells enriched from blood (not recorded which). These receptors came from a woman aged 60-75 years with acute COVID-19.

The chain employs TRBV6-2 or TRBV6-3 and TRBJ2-7; D perhaps matches TRBD2 (6 bases). Trimming took 0 bases from V and 0 from J, leaving 21 bases between them. CDR1 and CDR2 (germline): MNHEY, SVGEGT. CDR3 length: 19 amino acids. The CDR3 nucleotides are TGTGCCAGCAGTTACTCGTTGTTTGGAGGGACCCTTAGCTCCTACGAGCAGTACTTC. Amino acid sequence: CASSYSLFGGTLSSYEQYF.

The chain carries TRBV4-3 and TRBJ2-7, with 7 bases fitting TRBD2. Germline V gene lookup returns CDR1 LGHNA and CDR2 YSLEER. The CDR3 is made up of 19 amino acids. V lost 0 bases, J lost 1 base, and 15 bases stayed unmatched. The CDR3 spells CASSQEARASAGASYEQYF. DNA of the CDR3: TGCGCCAGCAGCCAAGAGGCGAGGGCTAGTGCGGGAGCGTCCTACGAGCAGTACTTC.

The gene calls are TRBV5-4 and TRBJ1-3; D is uncertain. The germline V and J ends were trimmed by 4 bases and 3 bases, with 14 bases remaining between them. CDR1 and CDR2 (germline): SGHNT, YYREEE (reference sequence). CDR3 length equals 15 residues. CDR3 region: CASSLPGEGGNTIYF. CDR3 bases: TGTGCCAGCAGCCTTCCCGGGGAGGGTGGAAACACCATATATTTT. Full variable domain (remainder filled in from reference TRBV5-4 and TRBJ1-3): ETGVTQSPTHLIKTRGQQVTLRCSSQSGHNTVSWYQQALGQGPQFIFQYYREEENGRGNFPPRFSGLQFPNYSSELNVNALELDDSALYLCASSLPGEGGNTIYFGEGSWLTVV.

V usage is TRBV24-1 and J usage is TRBJ2-4; possibly TRBD2 for D (7 bases). This CDR3 is built from 15 residues. Germline values: CDR1 KGHDR, CDR2 SFDVKD. The V end lost 7 bases, the J end lost 4 bases, and 16 bases lay between the germline ends. This chain's CDR3 is CATSPRGAGKNIQYF. The CDR3 DNA sequence: TGTGCCACCAGCCCTCGGGGGGCCGGGAAAAACATTCAGTACTTC.

For the CDR3, the DNA is TGTGCCAGCAGTAAAAGACTAGCGATTAACATTCAGTACTTC. Its translation: CASSKRLAINIQYF. This sequence joins TRBV6-2 or TRBV6-3 and TRBJ2-4; 8 bases match TRBD2. CDR3 length equals 14 residues. From germline, CDR1 is MNHEY and CDR2 SVGEGT. Unmatched junction bases numbered 7, after V lost 5 bases and J lost 7 bases.

The rearrangement links TRBV4-3 to TRBJ1-1; D not certain. This CDR3 has 14 residues. V lost 1 base to trimming and J lost 1 base, with 7 bases between them. From germline, CDR1 is LGHNA and CDR2 YSLEER. In nucleotides, the CDR3 is TGCGCCAGCAGCCAAGGTGCGGAGAACACTGAAGCTTTCTTT. It specifies CASSQGAENTEAFF.